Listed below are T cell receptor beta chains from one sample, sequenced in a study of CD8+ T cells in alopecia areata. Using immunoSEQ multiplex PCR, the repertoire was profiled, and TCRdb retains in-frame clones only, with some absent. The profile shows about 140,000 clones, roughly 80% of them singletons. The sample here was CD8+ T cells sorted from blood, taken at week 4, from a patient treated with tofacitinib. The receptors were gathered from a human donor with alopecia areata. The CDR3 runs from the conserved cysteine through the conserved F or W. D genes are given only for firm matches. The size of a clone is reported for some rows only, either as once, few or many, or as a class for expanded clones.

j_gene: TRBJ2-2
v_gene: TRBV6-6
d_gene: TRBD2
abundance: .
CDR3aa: CAGGGSFGVGELFF
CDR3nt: TGTGCCGGGGGAGGGTCCTTCGGAGTCGGGGAGCTGTTTTTT

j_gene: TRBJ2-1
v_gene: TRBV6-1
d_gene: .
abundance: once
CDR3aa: CASSQPDNEQFF
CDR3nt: TGTGCCAGCAGTCAACCTGACAATGAGCAGTTCTTC

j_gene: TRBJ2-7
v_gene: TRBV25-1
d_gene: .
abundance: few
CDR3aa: CASSRGDWEEQYF
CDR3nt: TGTGCCAGCAGTCGGGGCGATTGGGAGGAGCAGTACTTC

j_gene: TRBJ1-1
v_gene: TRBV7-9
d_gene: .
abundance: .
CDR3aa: CASSPKDLDTEAFF
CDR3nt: TGTGCCAGCAGCCCAAAAGACCTGGACACTGAAGCTTTCTTT

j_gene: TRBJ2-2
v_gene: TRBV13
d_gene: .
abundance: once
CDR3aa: CASRSQGTNTGELFF
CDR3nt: TGTGCCAGCCGATCCCAGGGGACGAACACCGGGGAGCTGTTTTTT

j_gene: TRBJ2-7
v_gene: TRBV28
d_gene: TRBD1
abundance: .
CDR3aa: CASSSTGQGSYEQYF
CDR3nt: TGTGCCAGCAGTTCTACCGGACAGGGCTCCTACGAGCAGTACTTC

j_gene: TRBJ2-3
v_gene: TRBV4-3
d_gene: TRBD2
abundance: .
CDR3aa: CASRRLAGTSTDTQYF
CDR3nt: TGCGCCAGCAGACGACTAGCGGGGACATCCACAGATACGCAGTATTTT

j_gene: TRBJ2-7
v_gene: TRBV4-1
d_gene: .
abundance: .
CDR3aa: CASSHVIGEQYF
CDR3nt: TGCGCCAGCAGCCATGTAATAGGCGAGCAGTACTTC

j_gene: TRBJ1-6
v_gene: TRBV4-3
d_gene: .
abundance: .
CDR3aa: CASSERGGISPLHF
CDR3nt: TGCGCCAGCAGCGAGAGGGGAGGAATTTCACCCCTCCACTTT

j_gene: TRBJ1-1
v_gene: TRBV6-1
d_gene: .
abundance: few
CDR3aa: CAGGQLLAEAFF
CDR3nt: TGTGCCGGTGGACAATTGCTGGCTGAAGCTTTCTTT

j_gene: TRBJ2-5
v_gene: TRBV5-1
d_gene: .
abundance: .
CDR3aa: CASSLGIRVDREETQYF
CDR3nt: TGCGCCAGCAGCTTGGGTATTCGGGTAGATCGTGAAGAGACCCAGTACTTC

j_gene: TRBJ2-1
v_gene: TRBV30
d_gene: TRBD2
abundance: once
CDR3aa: CALAGGTNEQFF
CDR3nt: TGTGCCTTAGCGGGAGGAACGAATGAGCAGTTCTTC

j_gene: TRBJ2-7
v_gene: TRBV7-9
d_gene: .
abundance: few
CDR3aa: CASSQDSLYEQYF
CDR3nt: TGTGCCAGCAGCCAGGACAGCCTTTACGAGCAGTACTTC

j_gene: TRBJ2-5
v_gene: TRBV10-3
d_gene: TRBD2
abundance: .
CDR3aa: CAISEKTSGGRQETQYF
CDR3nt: TGTGCCATCAGTGAGAAGACTAGCGGGGGACGACAAGAGACCCAGTACTTC

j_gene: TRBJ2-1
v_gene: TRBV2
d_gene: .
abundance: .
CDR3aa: CASTQVDEQFF
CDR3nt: TGTGCCAGCACCCAGGTCGACGAGCAGTTCTTC

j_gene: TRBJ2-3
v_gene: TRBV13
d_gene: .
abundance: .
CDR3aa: CASSPKYTQYF
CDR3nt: TGTGCCAGCAGCCCGAAATATACGCAGTATTTT

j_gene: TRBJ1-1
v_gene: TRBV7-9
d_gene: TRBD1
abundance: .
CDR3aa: CASSLRTGAGTEAFF
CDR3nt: TGTGCCAGCAGCTTGAGAACAGGGGCCGGCACTGAAGCTTTCTTT

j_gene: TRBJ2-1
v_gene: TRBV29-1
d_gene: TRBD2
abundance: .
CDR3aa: CSVSGLAGGYEQFF
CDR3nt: TGCAGCGTATCGGGACTAGCGGGGGGATATGAGCAGTTCTTC

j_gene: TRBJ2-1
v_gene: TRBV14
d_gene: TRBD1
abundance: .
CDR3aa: CASSQEKGTGSYNEQFF
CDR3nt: TGTGCCAGCAGCCAAGAAAAAGGGACAGGGTCCTACAATGAGCAGTTCTTC

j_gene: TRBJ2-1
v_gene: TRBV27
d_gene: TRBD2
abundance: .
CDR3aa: CASSFGGANEQFF
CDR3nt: TGTGCCAGCAGTTTCGGGGGGGCGAATGAGCAGTTCTTC

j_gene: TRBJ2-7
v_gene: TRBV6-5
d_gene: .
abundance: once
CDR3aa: CASSYSWNYEQYF
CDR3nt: TGTGCCAGCAGTTACTCGTGGAACTACGAGCAGTACTTC

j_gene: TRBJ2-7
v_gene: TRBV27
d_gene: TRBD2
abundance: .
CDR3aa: CASSLGTRPYEQYF
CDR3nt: TGTGCCAGCAGCTTAGGGACTAGACCCTACGAGCAGTACTTC

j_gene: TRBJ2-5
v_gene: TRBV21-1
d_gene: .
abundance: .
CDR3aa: CASSNGDRVEETQYF
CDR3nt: TGTGCCAGCAGCAACGGGGACAGGGTTGAGGAGACCCAGTACTTC

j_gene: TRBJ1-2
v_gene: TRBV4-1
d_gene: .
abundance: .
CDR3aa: CASSQGVYGYTF
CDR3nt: TGCGCCAGCAGCCAAGGAGTCTATGGCTACACCTTC

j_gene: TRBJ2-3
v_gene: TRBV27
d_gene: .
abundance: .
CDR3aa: CASSSSVSPTDTQYF
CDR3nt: TGTGCCAGCAGTTCTAGTGTCTCCCCGACAGATACGCAGTATTTT

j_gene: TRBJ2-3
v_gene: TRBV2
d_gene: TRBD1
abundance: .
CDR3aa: CASSKGQAVTDTQYF
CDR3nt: TGTGCCAGCAGTAAGGGACAGGCTGTAACAGATACGCAGTATTTT

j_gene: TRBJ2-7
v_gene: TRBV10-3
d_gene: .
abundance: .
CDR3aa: CAISESWEERHSSYEQYF
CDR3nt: TGTGCCATCAGTGAGTCATGGGAGGAGCGGCACAGCTCCTACGAGCAGTACTTC

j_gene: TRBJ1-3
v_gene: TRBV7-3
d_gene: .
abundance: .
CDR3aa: CASSHPGTGNTIYF
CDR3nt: TGTGCCAGCAGCCATCCGGGGACTGGAAACACCATATATTTT

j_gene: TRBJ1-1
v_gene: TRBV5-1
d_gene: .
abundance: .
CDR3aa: CASSFREGTEAFF
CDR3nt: TGCGCCAGCAGCTTTCGGGAGGGCACTGAAGCTTTCTTT

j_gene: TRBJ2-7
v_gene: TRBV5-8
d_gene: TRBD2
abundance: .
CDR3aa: CASSLSGGSSYEQYF
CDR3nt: TGTGCCAGCAGCTTAAGCGGGGGGAGCTCCTACGAGCAGTACTTC

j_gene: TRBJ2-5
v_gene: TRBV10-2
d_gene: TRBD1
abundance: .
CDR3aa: CASSDRDRPQETQYF
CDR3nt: TGCGCCAGCAGCGACCGGGACAGGCCTCAAGAGACCCAGTACTTC

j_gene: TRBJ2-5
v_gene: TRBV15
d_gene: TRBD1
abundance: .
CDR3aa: CATEPGGEGEETQYF
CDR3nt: TGTGCCACCGAACCAGGGGGCGAGGGAGAAGAGACCCAGTACTTC

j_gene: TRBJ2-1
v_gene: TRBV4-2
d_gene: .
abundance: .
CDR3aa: CASSLGTEQFF
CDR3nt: TGTGCCAGCAGCCTTGGGACTGAGCAGTTCTTC

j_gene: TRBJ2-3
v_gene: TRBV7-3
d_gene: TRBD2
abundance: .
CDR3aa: CASSLYSAGGTDTQYF
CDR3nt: TGTGCCAGCAGCTTATATTCCGCGGGGGGCACAGATACGCAGTATTTT

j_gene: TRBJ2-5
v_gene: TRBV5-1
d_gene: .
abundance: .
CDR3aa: CASSLNRETQYF
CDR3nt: TGCGCCAGCAGCTTGAATCGCGAGACCCAGTACTTC

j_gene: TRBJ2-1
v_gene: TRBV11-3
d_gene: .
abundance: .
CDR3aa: CASSLDGEGARDEQFF
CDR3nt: TGTGCCAGCAGCTTAGATGGGGAGGGGGCTAGGGATGAGCAGTTCTTC

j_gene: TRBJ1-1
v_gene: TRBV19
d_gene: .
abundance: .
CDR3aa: CASSEGGLNTEAFF
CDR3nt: TGTGCCAGTAGTGAGGGGGGACTGAACACTGAAGCTTTCTTT

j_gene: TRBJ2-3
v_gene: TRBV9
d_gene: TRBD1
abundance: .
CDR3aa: CASSPRTGGSTDTQYF
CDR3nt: TGTGCCAGCAGCCCCCGGACAGGCGGTAGCACAGATACGCAGTATTTT

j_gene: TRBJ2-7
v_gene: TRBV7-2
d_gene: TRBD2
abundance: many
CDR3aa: CASSSPGLHPPYEQYF
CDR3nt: TGTGCCAGCAGCTCTCCGGGACTACACCCTCCCTACGAGCAGTACTTC

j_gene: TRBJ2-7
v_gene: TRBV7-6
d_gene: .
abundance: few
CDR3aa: CASSPPRSDGNEQYF
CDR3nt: TGTGCCAGCAGCCCACCTCGGTCCGACGGGAACGAGCAGTACTTC

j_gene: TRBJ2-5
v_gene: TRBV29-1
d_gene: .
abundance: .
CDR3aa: CSVGLPWEQYF
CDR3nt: TGCAGCGTCGGACTGCCTTGGGAGCAGTACTTC

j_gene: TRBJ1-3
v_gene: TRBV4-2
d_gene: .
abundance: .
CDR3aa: CASSQERIGDSGNTIYF
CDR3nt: TGTGCCAGCAGCCAAGAAAGAATCGGAGATTCTGGAAACACCATATATTTT

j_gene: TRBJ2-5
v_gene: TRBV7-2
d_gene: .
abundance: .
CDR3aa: CASSYYPGHIETQYF
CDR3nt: TGTGCCAGCAGCTATTACCCGGGACACATAGAGACCCAGTACTTC

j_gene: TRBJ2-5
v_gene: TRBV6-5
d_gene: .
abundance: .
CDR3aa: CASSYSLGGMETQYF
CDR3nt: TGTGCCAGCAGTTACTCGCTTGGGGGGATGGAGACCCAGTACTTC

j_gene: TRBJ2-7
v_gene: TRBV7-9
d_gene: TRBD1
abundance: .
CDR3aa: CASSLAGQGRPSYEQYF
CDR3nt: TGTGCCAGCAGCTTAGCCGGACAGGGTCGGCCCTCCTACGAGCAGTACTTC

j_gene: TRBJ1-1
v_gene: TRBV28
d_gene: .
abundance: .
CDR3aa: CASSLEMSEAFF
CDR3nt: TGTGCCAGCAGTTTAGAAATGTCTGAAGCTTTCTTT

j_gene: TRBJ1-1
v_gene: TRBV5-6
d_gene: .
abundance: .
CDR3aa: CASSLARAMNTEAFF
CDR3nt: TGTGCCAGCAGCTTGGCACGGGCGATGAACACTGAAGCTTTCTTT

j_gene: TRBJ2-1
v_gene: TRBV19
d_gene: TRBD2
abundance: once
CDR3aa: CASSTAGGSYNEQFF
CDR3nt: TGTGCCAGTAGTACAGCGGGGGGGTCCTACAATGAGCAGTTCTTC

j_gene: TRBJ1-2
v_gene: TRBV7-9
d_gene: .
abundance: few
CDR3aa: CASSGPQRRDGYTF
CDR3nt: TGTGCCAGCAGCGGCCCTCAGAGGAGGGATGGCTACACCTTC

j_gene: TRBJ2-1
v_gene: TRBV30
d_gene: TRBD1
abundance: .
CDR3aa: CALQGLGQGSYNEQFF
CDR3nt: TGTGCCCTCCAGGGCCTAGGACAGGGGTCCTACAATGAGCAGTTCTTC